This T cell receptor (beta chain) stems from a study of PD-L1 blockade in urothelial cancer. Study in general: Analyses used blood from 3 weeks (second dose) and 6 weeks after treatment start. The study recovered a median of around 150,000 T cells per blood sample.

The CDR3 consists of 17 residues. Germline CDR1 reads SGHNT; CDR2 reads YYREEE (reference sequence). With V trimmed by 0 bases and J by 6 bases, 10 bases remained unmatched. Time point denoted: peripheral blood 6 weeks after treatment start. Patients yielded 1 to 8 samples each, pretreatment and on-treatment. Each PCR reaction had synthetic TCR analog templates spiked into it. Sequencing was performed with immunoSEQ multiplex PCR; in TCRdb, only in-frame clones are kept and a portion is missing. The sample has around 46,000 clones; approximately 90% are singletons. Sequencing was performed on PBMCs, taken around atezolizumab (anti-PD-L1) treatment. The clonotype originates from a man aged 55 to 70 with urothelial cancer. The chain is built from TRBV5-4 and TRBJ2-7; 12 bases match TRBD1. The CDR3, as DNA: TGTGCCAGCAGCTTGGGTCCAGGGGGACAGGGGGCTGGCGAGCAGTACTTC. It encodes CASSLGPGGQGAGEQYF.